The 10 T cell receptor beta chains below all came from one sample that was sequenced in a study of T cell clones after liver transplantation. Assay: immunoSEQ multiplex PCR; the TCRdb copy retains only in-frame clones and omits some. The sample has roughly 73,000 clones, about 80% seen once. Sample: CD4+ T cells from blood, taken before liver transplant. The receptors here all came from a human donor who received a liver transplant.

The genes are TRBV29-1 and TRBJ1-4; D gene ambiguous. The length of the CDR3 is 11 residues. The V end was cut by 4 bases, the J end by 5 bases, with 5 bases between. CDR1 and CDR2 from the germline V gene are SQVTM and ANQGSEA. The CDR3 DNA reads TGCAGCGTTGGGTGGAATGAAAAACTGTTTTTT. It specifies CSVGWNEKLFF.

This chain connects TRBV2 to TRBJ2-7, with D uncertain. V was shortened by 5 bases and J by 3 bases, with 8 bases between the two germline ends. The CDR3 extends over 12 amino acids. Germline CDR1 and CDR2: SNHLY and FYNNEI. The CDR3: CASSSSYYEQYF. DNA of the CDR3: TGTGCCAGCAGTTCCTCCTACTACGAGCAGTACTTC.

The chain couples TRBV2 to TRBJ2-1; D unresolved. CDR3 size: 15 residues. V gave up 6 bases and J gave up 0 bases, with 12 bases separating them. Germline CDR1 is SNHLY and CDR2 is FYNNEI. The CDR3 loop reads CASSPLVGSYNEQFF. CDR3 nucleotides: TGTGCCAGCAGCCCCCTCGTGGGCTCCTACAATGAGCAGTTCTTC.

The chain combines TRBV27 with TRBJ1-2, with D perhaps TRBD1 (5 bases). The ends were cut back, 9 bases at V and 5 bases at J, with 16 bases in the middle. Germline V gene lookup returns CDR1 MNHEY and CDR2 SMNVEV (reference sequence). This CDR3 region has 13 residues. The CDR3 reads CASRGNRGYGYTF. The CDR3 DNA reads TGTGCCAGTAGGGGAAATCGGGGATATGGCTACACCTTC.

This clone was recorded once. This chain connects TRBV7-9 to TRBJ1-2, with D unresolved. With 5 bases removed from V and 8 bases from J, the gap between germline ends came to 18 bases. Germline V CDR1 and CDR2: SEHNR, FQNEAQ (reference sequence). The CDR3 contains 14 residues. CDR3 coding DNA: TGTGCCAGCAGCAACTCGTTGAGGGCCAGGGGCTACACCTTC. It encodes CASSNSLRARGYTF.

The rearrangement joins TRBV28 to TRBJ1-5; D is uncertain. Germline V lookup: CDR1 MDHEN, CDR2 SYDVKM. The ends were cut back, 7 bases at V and 1 base at J, with 8 bases in the middle. This CDR3 contains 13 residues. The CDR3 sequence is CASNSGSNQPQHF. The CDR3 DNA is TGTGCCAGCAACTCGGGCAGCAATCAGCCCCAGCATTTT.

The V gene is TRBV29-1, the J gene TRBJ1-1; TRBD1 matches 8 bases. Germline assignment: CDR1 SQVTM and CDR2 ANQGSEA. J was trimmed by 11 bases and V by 4 bases; bases with no gene match: 18. CDR3 size: 15 residues. The DNA for the CDR3 is TGCAGCGTTGGCGGGACAGGTTTCAGCGGTCTGTCGGCTTTCTTT. Translated, it gives CSVGGTGFSGLSAFF.

V usage is TRBV6-5 and J usage is TRBJ1-2; 8 nucleotides align to TRBD1. Germline loops: CDR1 MNHEY, CDR2 SVGAGI. The CDR3 runs 14 residues. V lost 6 bases and J lost 6; bases outside the gene matches: 9. The CDR3, as DNA: TGTGCCAGCAGGAGTCGACAGGGGTGGGATGGCTACACCTTC. Its protein product is CASRSRQGWDGYTF.

The CDR3 bases are TGTGCCAGCTCACCGACAGCCTCGACTAACTATGGCTACACCTTC. This encodes CASSPTASTNYGYTF. The chain combines TRBV18 with TRBJ1-2; D might be TRBD1 (5 bases). Germline loops: CDR1 KGHSH, CDR2 LQKENI. V lost 3 bases to trimming and J lost 0 bases, with 11 bases between them. This CDR3 is 15 amino acids long.

V and J are TRBV5-1 and TRBJ1-4; 7 bases are a match to TRBD1. After removal of 4 bases from V and 7 bases from J, the junction contained 13 bases not matched to a gene. The CDR3 has 16 residues. Germline V gene data show CDR1 as SGHRS and CDR2 as YFSETQ. The CDR3 DNA reads as TGCGCCAGCAGCCCGCCCTACAGGGGTAAACGTGAAAAACTGTTTTTT. As protein: CASSPPYRGKREKLFF.